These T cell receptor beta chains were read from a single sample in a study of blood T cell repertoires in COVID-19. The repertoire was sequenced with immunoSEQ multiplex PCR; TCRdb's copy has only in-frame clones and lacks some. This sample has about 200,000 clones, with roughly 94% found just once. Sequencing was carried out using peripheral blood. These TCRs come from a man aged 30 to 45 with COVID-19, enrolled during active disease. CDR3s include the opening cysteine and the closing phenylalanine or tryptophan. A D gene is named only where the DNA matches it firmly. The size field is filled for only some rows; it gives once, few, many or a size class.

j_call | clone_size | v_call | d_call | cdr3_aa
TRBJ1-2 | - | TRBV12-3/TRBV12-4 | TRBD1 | CASTHDRGRTF
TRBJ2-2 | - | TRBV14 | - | CASSQGGSTGELFF
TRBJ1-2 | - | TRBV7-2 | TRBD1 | CASSLGGQGADGYTF
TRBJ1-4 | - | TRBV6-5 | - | CASSNSPLEKLFF
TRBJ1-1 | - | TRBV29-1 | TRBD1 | CSVGSLGQLNTEAFF
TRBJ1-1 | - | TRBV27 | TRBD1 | CASSFQGADTEAFF
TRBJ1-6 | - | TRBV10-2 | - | CASSDRQRYNSPLHF
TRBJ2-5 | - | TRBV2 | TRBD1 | CATTTGVARETQYF
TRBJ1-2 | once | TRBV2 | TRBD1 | CASSEFPPGGSYGYTF
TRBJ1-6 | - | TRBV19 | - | CASSPGRVASPLHF
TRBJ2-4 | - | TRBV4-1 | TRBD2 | CASSQGTSGGTKNIQYF
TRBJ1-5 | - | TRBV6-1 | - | CASSGGQPQHF
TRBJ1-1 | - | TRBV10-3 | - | CAISEQGNAFF
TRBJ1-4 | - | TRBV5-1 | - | CASSLDLGAGEKLFF
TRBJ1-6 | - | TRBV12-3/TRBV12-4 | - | CASSVSYNSPLHF
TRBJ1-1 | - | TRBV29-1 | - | CSVRGWLNTEAFF
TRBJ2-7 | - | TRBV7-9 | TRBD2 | CASSLLSGGPSYEQYF
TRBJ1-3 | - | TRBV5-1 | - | CASSLPGSEDTIYF
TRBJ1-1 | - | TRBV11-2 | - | CASSLDDLRVVGGTEAFF
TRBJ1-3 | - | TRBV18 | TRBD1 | CASSPEQQGLGNTIYF
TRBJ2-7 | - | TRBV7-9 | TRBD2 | CASSFTGRGGLAFYEQYF
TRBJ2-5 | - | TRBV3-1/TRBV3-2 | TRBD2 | CASSQDAPRAGGPWETQYF
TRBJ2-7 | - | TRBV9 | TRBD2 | CASSEGPYSGGAFEQYF
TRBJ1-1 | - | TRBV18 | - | CASSPPSRGNTEAFF
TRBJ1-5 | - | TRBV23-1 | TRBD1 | CAHAPGNGDRCYYQPQHF
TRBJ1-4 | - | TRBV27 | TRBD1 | CASSSQGGPEKLFF
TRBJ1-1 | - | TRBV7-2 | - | CASSLGLRGVAFF
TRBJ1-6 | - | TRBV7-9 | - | CASSPKGNYNSPLHF
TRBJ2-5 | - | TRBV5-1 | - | CASSPGVLQETQYF
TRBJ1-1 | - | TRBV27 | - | CASSLLSSPGVYTEAFF
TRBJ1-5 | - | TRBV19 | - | CASGLGGDQPQHF
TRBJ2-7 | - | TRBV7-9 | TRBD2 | CASSFGTSGGPSSYEQYF
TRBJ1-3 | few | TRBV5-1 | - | CASSLETGGDRGNTIYF